These 3 T cell receptor beta chains were all obtained from the same sample, sequenced in a study of T cell responses to AZD1222 COVID-19 vaccine (TCRdb year 2021). The time point label, read with the paper, signifies: about 28 days (+/-7) after the second vaccine dose. Library preparation used the immunoSEQ multiplex PCR assay. TCRdb took this table from immuneACCESS and kept in-frame rearrangements with V and J called. Such tables lack part of the clones; where checked against another copy, unresolved V genes explain under half of the gap, and the rest is unexplained. This sample has tens of thousands of clones in its table, and about 91% of those were observed once. The ten most abundant clones make up less than 6% of the sample. The sequenced sample was peripheral blood, obtained 28 days after the second AZD1222 dose. The receptors derive from an adult who received the AZD1222 COVID-19 vaccine.

CDR3 in amino acids: CASSALGTFLDAFF. The CDR3 nucleotides are TGTGCCAGCAGTGCCCTTGGGACCTTCCTGGATGCGTTCTTC. The genes are TRBV27 and TRBJ2-1; D may be TRBD1 or TRBD2 (5 bases each). CDR3 length: 14 residues. Germline CDR1 reads MNHEY; CDR2 reads SMNVEV (reference sequence). V was trimmed by 5 bases and J by 15 bases, leaving 23 bases between them.

This chain joins TRBV15 and TRBJ1-2; the match to TRBD1 covers 7 bases. Unmatched junction bases numbered 6, after V lost 1 base and J lost 7 bases. The CDR3 contains 14 residues. The germline CDR1 and CDR2 sequences are LNHNV and YYDKDF (reference sequence). The CDR3 DNA follows: TGTGCCACCAGCAGAGCGGAGGGGGCGCGTGGCTACACCTTC. Its protein product is CATSRAEGARGYTF.

This chain uses TRBV19 with TRBJ1-1; 11 bases fit TRBD1. V trimming: 5 bases; J trimming: 3 bases; junction bases outside the gene matches: 11. This CDR3 comprises 17 residues. CDR1 LNHDA and CDR2 SQIVND come from the germline V gene (reference sequence). The CDR3 DNA reads TGTGCCAGTAGTTTTGGACAGGGGGCCGTCGCGGACACTGAAGCTTTCTTT. It translates to CASSFGQGAVADTEAFF.